This is a list of T cell receptor beta chains from one sample in a study of blood T cell repertoires in COVID-19. The repertoire was sequenced with immunoSEQ multiplex PCR; TCRdb's copy has only in-frame clones and lacks some. In the table there are some 200,000 clones, 85% of which are singletons. The sequenced material came from peripheral blood. All receptors come from a man between 60 and 75 years old with COVID-19, enrolled during active disease. Each CDR3 is given with its conserved first and last residue. Fields, in order: V gene, J gene, clone size, D gene, CDR3 protein, CDR3 DNA. A D gene is named only where the DNA matches it firmly. Where a row states a size, it is once, few, many or the class of an expanded clone; other rows omit it.

TRBV24-1,TRBJ2-2,-,TRBD2,CATSDFHTPGLAGAGELFF,TGTGCCACCAGTGATTTCCACACACCCGGACTAGCGGGAGCCGGGGAGCTGTTTTTT
TRBV3-1/TRBV3-2,TRBJ1-1,-,-,CASSSGGHTEAFF,TGTGCCAGCAGTTCGGGGGGCCACACTGAAGCTTTCTTT
TRBV5-1,TRBJ2-2,-,-,CASSFDRGSGELFF,TGCGCCAGCAGCTTTGATCGGGGATCCGGGGAGCTGTTTTTT
TRBV30,TRBJ1-1,-,-,CAWSVNLRTEAFF,TGTGCCTGGAGTGTTAATCTCAGGACTGAAGCTTTCTTT
TRBV5-1,TRBJ1-4,-,-,CASSLVGATNEKLFF,TGCGCCAGCAGCTTGGTGGGAGCAACTAATGAAAAACTGTTTTTT
TRBV18,TRBJ1-5,-,-,CASSPGQNQPQHF,TGTGCCAGCTCACCAGGCCAGAATCAGCCCCAGCATTTT
TRBV9,TRBJ2-7,-,TRBD1,CASSVAGTELYEQYF,TGTGCCAGCAGCGTCGCCGGGACAGAACTCTACGAGCAGTACTTC
TRBV7-9,TRBJ2-1,-,TRBD2,CASSFSGRAPNEQFF,TGTGCCAGCAGCTTTAGCGGGAGGGCCCCCAATGAGCAGTTCTTC
TRBV6-4,TRBJ1-1,few,-,CASSDSGLGDTEAFF,TGTGCCAGCAGTGACTCGGGTCTAGGCGACACTGAAGCTTTCTTT
TRBV6-5,TRBJ2-1,-,TRBD2,CASSYSGLAAYNEQFF,TGTGCCAGCAGTTACTCGGGACTAGCTGCGTACAATGAGCAGTTCTTC
TRBV5-6,TRBJ1-2,once,TRBD1,CASSLPQGADGYTF,TGTGCCAGCAGCCTCCCACAGGGGGCGGATGGCTACACCTTC
TRBV10-2,TRBJ1-5,-,TRBD1,CASSESGQGDQPQHF,TGCGCCAGCAGTGAGTCGGGACAGGGCGATCAGCCCCAGCATTTT
TRBV5-1,TRBJ1-1,-,TRBD1,CASSPRDRGMNTEAFF,TGCGCCAGCAGCCCTCGGGACAGGGGGATGAACACTGAAGCTTTCTTT
TRBV3-1/TRBV3-2,TRBJ1-2,-,-,CASSPRIGSNYGYTF,TGTGCCAGCAGTCCCCGAATAGGGAGCAACTATGGCTACACCTTC
TRBV5-1,TRBJ1-5,once,-,CASSLVPGNQPQHF,TGCGCCAGCAGCTTGGTACCAGGGAATCAGCCCCAGCATTTT
TRBV6-5,TRBJ2-7,-,TRBD2,CAGAVLAGPPYEQYF,TGTGCCGGCGCCGTCTTAGCGGGGCCACCCTACGAGCAGTACTTC
TRBV7-8,TRBJ1-3,many,-,CASSLIGGTGNTIYF,TGTGCCAGCAGCTTAATCGGCGGGACTGGAAACACCATATATTTT
TRBV5-5,TRBJ1-5,few,-,CASSLQGPVQPQHF,TGTGCCAGCAGCTTACAGGGTCCCGTCCAGCCCCAGCATTTT
TRBV29-1,TRBJ1-4,-,-,CSVVGGAKEKLFF,TGCAGCGTTGTGGGGGGGGCGAAGGAAAAACTGTTTTTT
TRBV9,TRBJ2-1,-,-,CASTRESDDEQFF,TGTGCCAGCACCCGGGAGTCCGATGATGAGCAGTTCTTC
TRBV7-9,TRBJ2-2,-,-,CASSLAGSNTGELFF,TGTGCCAGCAGCTTGGCAGGGTCGAACACCGGGGAGCTGTTTTTT
TRBV6-6,TRBJ2-3,-,TRBD1,CASSGDRGTDTQYF,TGTGCCAGCAGTGGGGACAGGGGGACAGATACGCAGTATTTT
TRBV19,TRBJ1-2,-,-,CASSIQASNYGYTF,TGTGCCAGTAGTATCCAAGCTTCTAACTATGGCTACACCTTC
TRBV7-2,TRBJ2-3,once,-,CASSPFTDTQYF,TGTGCCAGCAGCCCTTTCACAGATACGCAGTATTTT
TRBV5-1,TRBJ1-2,-,-,CASSLDSLNYGYTF,TGCGCCAGCAGCTTGGATTCGTTAAACTATGGCTACACCTTC
TRBV28,TRBJ2-1,-,TRBD1,CASRDRSVYNEQFF,TGTGCCAGCCGGGACAGAAGCGTCTACAATGAGCAGTTCTTC
TRBV5-1,TRBJ2-2,-,-,CASSLTQGRNTGELFF,TGCGCCAGCAGCTTGACTCAGGGGCGGAACACCGGGGAGCTGTTTTTT